The 25 T cell receptor beta chains below come from one sample, sequenced in a study of cytomegalovirus exposure and HLA in healthy donors. Vbeta (60) and Jbeta (13) primers were used in the PCR. Produced via immunoSEQ multiplex PCR; TCRdb's table is partial and in-frame only. The sample has roughly 130,000 clones, over 70% seen once. Sequencing input: PBMCs. The receptors shown here come from a woman aged 40 to 49 in good health and CMV-seronegative.

The J gene is TRBJ1-3, the V gene TRBV6-1; D call uncertain. Germline lookup yields CDR1 MNHNS and CDR2 SASEGT. Trimming left V 8 bases short and J 4 bases short, with 15 bases between. The CDR3 contains 14 residues. The CDR3 DNA reads TGTGCCAGCTTTAACGGGAGAGGGGGAAACACCATATATTTT. Translated: CASFNGRGGNTIYF.

The chain is built from TRBV6-5 and TRBJ1-5; TRBD1 is a possible D gene (6 bases). The CDR3 extends over 14 amino acids. Trimming left V 6 bases short and J 2 bases short, with 11 bases between. Germline V lookup: CDR1 MNHEY, CDR2 SVGAGI. The DNA for the CDR3 is TGTGCCAGCAGCGGGGGGCTAGGCAATCAGCCCCAGCATTTT. Its translation: CASSGGLGNQPQHF.

V is TRBV19 and J is TRBJ1-5; maybe TRBD1 (5 bases). The CDR3 is 15 residues long. Germline CDR1 reads LNHDA; CDR2 reads SQIVND (reference sequence). V was pared by 6 bases and J by 4 bases, with 16 bases between. CDR3 sequence reads: CASSVGRGWNQPQHF. CDR3 coding DNA: TGTGCCAGTAGCGTTGGGAGGGGATGGAATCAGCCCCAGCATTTT.

The rearrangement joins TRBV7-9 to TRBJ2-6, with D possibly matching TRBD2 (6 bases). The germline gives CDR1 SEHNR, CDR2 FQNEAQ (reference sequence). CDR3 length equals 16 residues. CDR3 in DNA: TGTGTCTCCGGAGGGCGGACCCCCTCTGGGGCCAACGTCCTGACTTTC. It translates to CVSGGRTPSGANVLTF.

The chain links TRBV6-1 to TRBJ2-7; a weak D match, TRBD1 (6 bases). Between the trimmed V and J ends, which lost 4 bases and 4 bases, there was a span of 8 bases. This CDR3 has 12 amino acids. Germline V gene lookup returns CDR1 MNHNS and CDR2 SASEGT. CDR3 sequence (DNA): TGTGCCAGCAGTGGGGGGCAGTACGAGCAGTACTTC. Its translation is CASSGGQYEQYF.

The chain has TRBV7-9 and TRBJ2-7; D is undetermined. The CDR3 covers 11 residues. Germline-derived CDR1 and CDR2 are SEHNR and FQNEAQ (reference sequence). Trimming left V 4 bases short and J 4 bases short, with 5 bases between. The CDR3 nucleotides read TGTGCCAGCAGCTCTCTGTACGAGCAGTACTTC. Protein sequence: CASSSLYEQYF.

The chain combines TRBV9 with TRBJ1-6, with TRBD1 matching 8 bases. Germline loops: CDR1 SGDLS, CDR2 YYNGEE. CDR3 size: 15 residues. J lost 2 bases, V lost 6 bases, and 4 bases had no gene match. CDR3 amino acids: CASTPGQAYNSPLHF. For the CDR3, the DNA is TGTGCCAGCACCCCGGGACAGGCCTATAATTCACCCCTCCACTTT.

J is TRBJ1-4 and V is TRBV4-2; 8 bases are a match to TRBD1. CDR1 is LGHNA and CDR2 is YNFKEQ in the germline V gene. V was pared by 1 base and J by 8 bases, with 9 bases of the junction left unmatched. CDR3 size: 16 residues. DNA of the CDR3: TGTGCCAGCAGCCAAGGGGAAGGGACAGGAGGCGAAAAACTGTTTTTT. Protein: CASSQGEGTGGEKLFF.

V and J are TRBV2 and TRBJ1-1, with 8 nucleotides matching TRBD1. This CDR3 is built from 14 residues. V lost 6 bases, J lost 0 bases, and 3 bases stayed unmatched. Germline CDR1 reads SNHLY; CDR2 reads FYNNEI. The CDR3 DNA sequence: TGTGCCAGCAGGGTGGACAGGGTGAACACTGAAGCTTTCTTT. This sequence encodes CASRVDRVNTEAFF. Complete variable domain (other parts from reference TRBV2 and TRBJ1-1): EPEVTQTPSHQVTQMGQEVILRCVPISNHLYFYWYRQILGQKVEFLVSFYNNEISEKSEIFDDQFSVERPDGSNFTLKIRSTKLEDSAMYFCASRVDRVNTEAFFGQGTRLTVV.

This chain links TRBV5-1 with TRBJ2-3; perhaps TRBD2 as D (6 bases). V shed 1 base and J shed 0 bases, with 12 bases lying between them. Germline CDR1 and CDR2: SGHRS and YFSETQ. The CDR3 loop spans 16 amino acids. The CDR3 sequence: CASSLSGGTSTDTQYF. The CDR3 coding sequence is TGCGCCAGCAGCTTGTCCGGAGGGACTAGCACAGATACGCAGTATTTT. The full variable domain, rest sourced from reference TRBV5-1 and TRBJ2-3, is KAGVTQTPRYLIKTRGQQVTLSCSPISGHRSVSWYQQTPGQGLQFLFEYFSETQRNKGNFPGRFSGRQFSNSRSEMNVSTLELGDSALYLCASSLSGGTSTDTQYFGPGTRLTVL.

The genes are TRBV5-4 and TRBJ2-7, with 10 positions matching TRBD2. CDR1 and CDR2 from the germline V gene are SGHNT and YYREEE (reference sequence). CDR3 size: 14 residues. Trimming cost V 2 bases and J 4 bases; bases outside gene matches: 3. Here the CDR3 reads CASSFEREGYEQYF. Written as DNA, the CDR3 is TGTGCCAGCAGCTTTGAGCGGGAGGGGTACGAGCAGTACTTC.

The gene calls are TRBV5-1 and TRBJ2-2; tentative D call: TRBD2 (7 bases). The V gene's germline CDR1 is SGHRS and CDR2 YFSETQ. This CDR3 spans 15 amino acids. Trimming removed 7 bases from V and 0 bases from J, with 13 bases in between. The CDR3 region is CASRRGGANTGELFF. In DNA form, the CDR3 reads TGCGCCAGCCGGAGGGGGGGCGCGAACACCGGGGAGCTGTTTTTT.

The chain recombines TRBV2 with TRBJ2-1, with 8 bases identical to TRBD1. The V segment lost 5 bases and the J segment 2 bases; nucleotides outside the gene matches: 5. The CDR3 loop spans 15 amino acids. Germline loops: CDR1 SNHLY, CDR2 FYNNEI. The CDR3 nucleotides read TGTGCCAGCAGTTTCGGACAGGGAGCCTACAATGAGCAGTTCTTC. Protein sequence: CASSFGQGAYNEQFF. The complete variable domain, with remaining parts taken from reference TRBV2 and TRBJ2-1, reads EPEVTQTPSHQVTQMGQEVILRCVPISNHLYFYWYRQILGQKVEFLVSFYNNEISEKSEIFDDQFSVERPDGSNFTLKIRSTKLEDSAMYFCASSFGQGAYNEQFFGPGTRLTVL.

The chain is built from TRBV7-2 and TRBJ2-7, with 11 bases fitting TRBD1. V lost 5 bases to trimming and J lost 3 bases; unmatched junction nucleotides: 9. The CDR3 is 16 residues long. The germline CDR1 and CDR2 sequences are SGHTA and FQGNSA. The CDR3 DNA reads as TGTGCCAGCAGCCCAAAGGCCGGGACAGGGGGCTACGAGCAGTACTTC. It yields the protein CASSPKAGTGGYEQYF.

DNA for the CDR3: TGTGCCAGCAGTTTATCTTGGCGACAGGGGAGGAGTAGCGGCACTGAAGCTTTCTTT. As protein: CASSLSWRQGRSSGTEAFF. The rearrangement joins TRBV27 to TRBJ1-1; 8 positions agree with TRBD1. J was trimmed by 4 bases and V by 0 bases; bases with no gene match: 16. CDR1 is MNHEY, CDR2 SMNVEV, per germline (reference sequence). The CDR3 covers 19 residues.

J is TRBJ1-1 and V is TRBV5-6, with TRBD1 identical over 10 bases. With V trimmed by 4 bases and J by 11 bases, 8 bases remained unmatched. CDR3 length: 13 residues. Per the germline V gene, CDR1 is SGHDT and CDR2 is YYEEEE. The CDR3 DNA reads TGTGCCAGCAGCCGGGACAGGGGACGGAGGGCTTTCTTT. This gives the protein CASSRDRGRRAFF.

This rearrangement joins TRBV7-9 to TRBJ2-2, with D unclear. This CDR3 region has 13 residues. CDR1 is SEHNR and CDR2 is FQNEAQ in the germline V gene (reference sequence). V shed 5 bases and J shed 2 bases, with 6 bases lying between them. The CDR3 spells CASSRLNTGELFF. CDR3 in DNA: TGTGCCAGCAGCCGACTTAACACCGGGGAGCTGTTTTTT.

J is TRBJ2-5 and V is TRBV5-1; D is unresolved. In germline, CDR1 is SGHRS, CDR2 YFSETQ. The CDR3 consists of 14 residues. Trimming shortened V by 1 base and J by 5 bases, and 12 bases separated the two germline ends. The CDR3, as DNA: TGCGCCAGCAGCTTGCATTGGCCTAGGGAGACCCAGTACTTC. It codes for CASSLHWPRETQYF.

This clone was counted a few times. The V and J genes are TRBV6-5 and TRBJ2-1; the match to TRBD2 covers 9 bases. The germline V gene encodes CDR1 MNHEY and CDR2 SVGAGI. Trimming removed 8 bases from V and 0 bases from J; junction bases left unmatched: 5. This CDR3 contains 15 residues. The CDR3 DNA sequence: TGTGCCAGCCGCGGCGGGAGGGGCTCCTACAATGAGCAGTTCTTC. Translated, it gives CASRGGRGSYNEQFF.

In its sample, this clone was seen once. The chain recombines TRBV29-1 with TRBJ1-1, with D perhaps TRBD1 (5 bases). Germline V gives CDR1 SQVTM, CDR2 ANQGSEA. The length of the CDR3 is 13 residues. Trimming removed 4 bases at V and 0 bases at J, with 9 bases between. CDR3 loop: CSVVRQLNTEAFF. In DNA form, the CDR3 reads TGCAGCGTTGTAAGACAGCTGAACACTGAAGCTTTCTTT.

The chain recombines TRBV7-8 with TRBJ1-2, with D maybe TRBD1 (5 bases). CDR1 is SGHVS and CDR2 is FQNEAQ in the germline V gene. V was cut by 5 bases and J by 4 bases, with 11 bases left in between. The CDR3 length is 13 residues. CDR3 in amino acids: CASSPGGTYGYTF. In nucleotides, the CDR3 is TGTGCCAGCAGCCCCGGGGGTACCTATGGCTACACCTTC.

This clone was seen only once. The J gene is TRBJ1-2, the V gene TRBV25-1; 8 nucleotides align to TRBD1. The CDR3 contains 16 residues. Germline-derived CDR1 and CDR2 are MGHDK and SYGVNS. Losses at the gene ends were 2 bases for V and 4 bases for J; bases not matched to a gene: 9. The CDR3 nucleotides read TGTGCCAGCAGTGAACCCACAGGGGGAACAAGCTATGGCTACACCTTC. Translating it yields CASSEPTGGTSYGYTF.

The chain recombines TRBV6-5 with TRBJ2-2; TRBD1 aligns across 7 bases. There are 16 residues in the CDR3. Germline V gene lookup returns CDR1 MNHEY and CDR2 SVGAGI. Trimming removed 0 bases from V and 0 bases from J; junction bases left unmatched: 1. CDR3 in DNA: TGTGCCAGCAGTTACTCTGGGACAGCGAACACCGGGGAGCTGTTTTTT. It encodes CASSYSGTANTGELFF.

V and J are TRBV5-1 and TRBJ1-2; the match to TRBD1 covers 8 bases. This CDR3 is built from 17 residues. Germline trimming cut 4 bases from V and 1 base from J; bases unmatched to any gene: 12. The V gene's germline CDR1 is SGHRS and CDR2 YFSETQ. CDR3: CASSRTPVGQDNYGYTF. DNA for the CDR3: TGCGCCAGCAGCCGGACCCCCGTGGGACAGGATAACTATGGCTACACCTTC.

This chain connects TRBV29-1 to TRBJ1-5; D gene uncertain. Germline V lookup: CDR1 SQVTM, CDR2 ANQGSEA. CDR3 size: 11 residues. CDR3 coding DNA: TGCTCCCCCCAGGAAAATCAGCCCCAGCATTTT. As protein: CSPQENQPQHF.